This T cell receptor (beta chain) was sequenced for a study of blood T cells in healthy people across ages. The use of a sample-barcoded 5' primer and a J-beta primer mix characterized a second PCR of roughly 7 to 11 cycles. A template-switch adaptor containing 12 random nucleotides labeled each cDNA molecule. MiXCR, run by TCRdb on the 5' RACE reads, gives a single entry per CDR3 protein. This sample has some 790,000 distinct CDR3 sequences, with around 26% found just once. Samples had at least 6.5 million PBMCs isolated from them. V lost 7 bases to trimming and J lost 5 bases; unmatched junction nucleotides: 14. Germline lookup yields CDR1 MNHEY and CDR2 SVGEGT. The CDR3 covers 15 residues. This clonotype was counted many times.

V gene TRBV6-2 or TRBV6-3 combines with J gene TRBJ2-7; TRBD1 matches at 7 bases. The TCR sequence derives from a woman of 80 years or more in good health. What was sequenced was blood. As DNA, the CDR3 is TGTGCCAGCACCGGGCTAACGACAGGGCGGCACGAGCAGTACTTC. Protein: CASTGLTTGRHEQYF.